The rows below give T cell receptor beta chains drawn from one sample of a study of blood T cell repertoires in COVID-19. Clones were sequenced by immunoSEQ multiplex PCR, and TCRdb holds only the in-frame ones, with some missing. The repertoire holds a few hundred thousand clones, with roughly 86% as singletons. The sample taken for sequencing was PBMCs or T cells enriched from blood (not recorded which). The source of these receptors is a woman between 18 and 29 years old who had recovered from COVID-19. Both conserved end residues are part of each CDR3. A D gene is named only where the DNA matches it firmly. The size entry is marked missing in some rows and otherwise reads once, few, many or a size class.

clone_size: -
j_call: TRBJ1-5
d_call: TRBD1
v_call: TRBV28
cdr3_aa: CASSSRQGRGNQPQHF
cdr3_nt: TGTGCCAGCAGTTCCCGACAGGGCCGCGGCAATCAGCCCCAGCATTTT

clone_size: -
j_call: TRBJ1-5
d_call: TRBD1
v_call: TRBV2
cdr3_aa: CASSAHRGNNQPQHF
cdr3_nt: TGTGCCAGCAGTGCCCACAGGGGGAACAATCAGCCCCAGCATTTT

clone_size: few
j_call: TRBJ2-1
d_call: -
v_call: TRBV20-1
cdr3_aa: CSASRDSGYNEQFF
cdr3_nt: TGCAGTGCTAGTCGGGACTCCGGCTACAATGAGCAGTTCTTC

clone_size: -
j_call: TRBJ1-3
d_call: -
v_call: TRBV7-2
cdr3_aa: CASSLADGVGGNTIYF
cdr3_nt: TGTGCCAGCAGCTTAGCTGACGGGGTTGGCGGAAACACCATATATTTT

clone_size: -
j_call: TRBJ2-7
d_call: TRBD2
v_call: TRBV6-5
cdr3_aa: CASSWRGTSGSREQYF
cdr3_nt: TGTGCCAGCAGTTGGAGGGGGACTAGCGGCTCGCGGGAGCAGTACTTC

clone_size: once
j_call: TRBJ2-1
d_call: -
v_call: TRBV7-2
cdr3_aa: CASSSQSLTGRNEQFF
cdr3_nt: TGTGCCAGCAGCTCCCAGAGTCTCACAGGGCGCAATGAGCAGTTCTTC

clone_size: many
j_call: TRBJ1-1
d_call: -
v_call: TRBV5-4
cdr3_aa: CASSKQGGTMNTEAFF
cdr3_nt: TGTGCCAGCAGCAAACAGGGTGGGACAATGAACACTGAAGCTTTCTTT

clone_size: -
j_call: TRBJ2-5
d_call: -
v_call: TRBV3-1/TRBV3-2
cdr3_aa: CASSQVYDGKETQYF
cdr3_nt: TGTGCCAGCAGCCAAGTGTATGATGGCAAAGAGACCCAGTACTTC

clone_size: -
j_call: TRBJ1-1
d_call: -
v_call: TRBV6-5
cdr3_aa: CASSYSGGFDTEAFF
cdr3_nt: TGTGCCAGCAGTTACTCGGGGGGTTTTGACACTGAAGCTTTCTTT

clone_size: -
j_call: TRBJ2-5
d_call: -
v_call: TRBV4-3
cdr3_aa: CASSPGGPGETQYF
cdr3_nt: TGCGCCAGCAGCCCGGGGGGCCCCGGAGAGACCCAGTACTTC

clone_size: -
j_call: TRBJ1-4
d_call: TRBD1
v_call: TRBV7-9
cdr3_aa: CASSLRTGPNEKLFF
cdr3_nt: TGTGCCAGCAGCCTACGGACAGGGCCTAATGAAAAACTGTTTTTT

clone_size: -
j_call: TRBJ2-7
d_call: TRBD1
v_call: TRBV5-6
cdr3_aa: CASSSGQGYYEQYF
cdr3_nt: TGTGCCAGCAGCTCGGGACAGGGGTACTACGAGCAGTACTTC

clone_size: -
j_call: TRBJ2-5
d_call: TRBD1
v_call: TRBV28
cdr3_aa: CASRTGGETQYF
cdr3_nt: TGTGCCAGCAGGACAGGGGGAGAGACCCAGTACTTC

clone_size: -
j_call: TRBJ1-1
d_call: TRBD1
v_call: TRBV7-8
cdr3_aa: CASSITGGDTEAFF
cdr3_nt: TGTGCCAGCAGCATAACAGGGGGGGACACTGAAGCTTTCTTT

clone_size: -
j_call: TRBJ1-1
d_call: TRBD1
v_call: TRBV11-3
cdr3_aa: CASSLGAGGVSTEAFF
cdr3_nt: TGTGCCAGCAGCTTAGGGGCAGGGGGAGTGAGCACTGAAGCTTTCTTT

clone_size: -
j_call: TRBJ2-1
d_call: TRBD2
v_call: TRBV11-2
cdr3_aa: CASSVRLAGGPSSYNEQFF
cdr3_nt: TGTGCCAGCAGCGTTCGACTAGCGGGAGGGCCGAGCTCCTACAATGAGCAGTTCTTC

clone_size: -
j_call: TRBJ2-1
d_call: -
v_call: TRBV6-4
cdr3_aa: CASSPSSYNEQFF
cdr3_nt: TGTGCCAGTAGCCCCAGCTCCTACAATGAGCAGTTCTTC

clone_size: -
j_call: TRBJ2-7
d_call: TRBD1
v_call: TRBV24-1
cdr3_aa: CATSDSQRGLVDEQYF
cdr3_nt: TGTGCCACCAGTGATTCCCAGAGGGGGCTAGTGGACGAGCAGTACTTC

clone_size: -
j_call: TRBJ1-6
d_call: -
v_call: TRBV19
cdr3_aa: CASSALRRDADNSPLHF
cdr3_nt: TGTGCCAGTAGTGCCCTCCGGAGGGACGCCGATAATTCACCCCTCCACTTT

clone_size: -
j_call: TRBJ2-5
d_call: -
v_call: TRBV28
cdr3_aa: CASSLGGVETQYF
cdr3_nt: TGTGCCAGCAGCCTGGGGGGAGTAGAGACCCAGTACTTC

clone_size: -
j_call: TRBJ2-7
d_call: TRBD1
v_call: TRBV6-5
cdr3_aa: CASRRWTGGSYEQYF
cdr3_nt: TGTGCCAGCAGGAGATGGACAGGGGGTTCCTACGAGCAGTACTTC

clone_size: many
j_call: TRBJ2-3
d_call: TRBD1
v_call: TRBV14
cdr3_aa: CASSPTGPGDTQYF
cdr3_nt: TGTGCCAGCAGCCCGACAGGGCCAGGGGATACGCAGTATTTT

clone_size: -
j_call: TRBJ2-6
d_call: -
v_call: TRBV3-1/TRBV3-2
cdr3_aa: CASSQIRGTGANVLTF
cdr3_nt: TGTGCCAGCAGCCAAATCCGGGGTACTGGGGCCAACGTCCTGACTTTC

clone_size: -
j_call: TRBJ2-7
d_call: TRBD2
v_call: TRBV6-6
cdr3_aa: CASSDTSGSSYEQYF
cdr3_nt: TGTGCCAGCAGCGATACTAGCGGAAGCTCCTACGAGCAGTACTTC

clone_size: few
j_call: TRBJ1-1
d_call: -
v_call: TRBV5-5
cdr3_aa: CASSRGGTNTEAFF
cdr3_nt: TGTGCCAGCAGCCGAGGGGGTACGAACACTGAAGCTTTCTTT

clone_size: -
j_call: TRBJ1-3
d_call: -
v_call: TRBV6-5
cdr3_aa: CASSRLRGKGNTIYF
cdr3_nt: TGTGCCAGCAGCCGCCTGCGGGGGAAGGGAAACACCATATATTTT

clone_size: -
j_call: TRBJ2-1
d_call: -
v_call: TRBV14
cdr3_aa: CASSPPRAEGPYNEQFF
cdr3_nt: TGTGCCAGCAGCCCACCCCGTGCGGAGGGCCCATACAATGAGCAGTTCTTC

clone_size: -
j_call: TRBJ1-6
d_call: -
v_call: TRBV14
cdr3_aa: CASSLVGNSPLHF
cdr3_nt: TGTGCCAGCAGCCTAGTCGGTAATTCACCCCTCCACTTT

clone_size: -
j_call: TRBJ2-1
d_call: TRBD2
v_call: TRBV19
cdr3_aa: CASRLAGDGEQFF
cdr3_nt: TGTGCCAGTAGACTAGCGGGAGACGGGGAGCAGTTCTTC

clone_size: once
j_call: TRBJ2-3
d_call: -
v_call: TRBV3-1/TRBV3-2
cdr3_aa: CASSQHGRGGGADTQYF
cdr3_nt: TGTGCCAGCAGCCAACACGGGCGTGGGGGCGGCGCAGATACGCAGTATTTT

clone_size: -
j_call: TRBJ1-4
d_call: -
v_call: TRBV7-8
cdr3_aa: CASSLVPGLEKLFF
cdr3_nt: TGTGCCAGCAGCTTAGTCCCAGGGTTGGAAAAACTGTTTTTT

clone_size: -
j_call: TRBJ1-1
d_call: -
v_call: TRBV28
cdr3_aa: CASSGFRRGNTEAFF
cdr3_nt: TGTGCCAGCAGTGGGTTTCGCAGGGGGAACACTGAAGCTTTCTTT

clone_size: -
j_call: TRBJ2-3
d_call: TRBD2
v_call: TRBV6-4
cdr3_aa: CASSDVGGGTDTQYF
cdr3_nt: TGTGCCAGCAGTGACGTTGGGGGGGGCACAGATACGCAGTATTTT

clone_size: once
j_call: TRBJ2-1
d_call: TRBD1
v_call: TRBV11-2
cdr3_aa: CASSQSTGVAYNEQFF
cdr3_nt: TGTGCCAGCAGCCAATCGACAGGGGTCGCCTACAATGAGCAGTTCTTC

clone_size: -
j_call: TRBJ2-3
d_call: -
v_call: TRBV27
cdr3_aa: CASSFSFSTDTQYF
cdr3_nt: TGTGCCAGCAGTTTTAGTTTTAGCACAGATACGCAGTATTTT

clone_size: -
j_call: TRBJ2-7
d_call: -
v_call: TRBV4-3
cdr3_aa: CASSQVPSAEQYF
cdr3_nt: TGCGCCAGCAGCCAAGTCCCCAGCGCTGAGCAGTACTTC

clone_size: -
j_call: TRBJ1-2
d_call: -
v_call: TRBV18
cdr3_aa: CASSQTGTTSGDYGYTF
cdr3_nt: TGTGCCAGCTCACAAACCGGGACCACTTCGGGGGACTATGGCTACACCTTC

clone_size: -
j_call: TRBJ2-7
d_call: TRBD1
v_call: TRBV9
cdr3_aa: CASSSGQALGQYF
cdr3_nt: TGTGCCAGCAGCTCCGGACAGGCTCTTGGGCAGTACTTC

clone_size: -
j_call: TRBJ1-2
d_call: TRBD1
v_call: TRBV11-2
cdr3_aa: CASSLERTGGGYTF
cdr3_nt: TGTGCCAGCAGCTTAGAACGGACAGGGGGTGGCTACACCTTC

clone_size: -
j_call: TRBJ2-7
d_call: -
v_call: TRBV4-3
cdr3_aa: CASSQLPGPEQYF
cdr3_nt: TGCGCCAGCAGCCAGCTACCAGGGCCCGAGCAGTACTTC

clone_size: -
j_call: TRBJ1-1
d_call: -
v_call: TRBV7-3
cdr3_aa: CASSLTGPNTEAFF
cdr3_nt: TGTGCCAGCAGCTTAACGGGCCCTAACACTGAAGCTTTCTTT

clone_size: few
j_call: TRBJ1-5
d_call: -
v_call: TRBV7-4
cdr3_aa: CASSLQQGIQPQHF
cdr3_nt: TGTGCCAGCAGCTTACAGCAGGGGATTCAGCCCCAGCATTTT

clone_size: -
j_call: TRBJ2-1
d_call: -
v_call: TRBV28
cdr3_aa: CASSQDLSSYNEQFF
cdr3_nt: TGTGCCAGCAGCCAGGACTTGAGCTCCTACAATGAGCAGTTCTTC

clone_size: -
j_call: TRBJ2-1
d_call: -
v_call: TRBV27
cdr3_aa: CASSQGNSYNEQFF
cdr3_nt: TGTGCCAGCTCTCAGGGAAATTCCTACAATGAGCAGTTCTTC

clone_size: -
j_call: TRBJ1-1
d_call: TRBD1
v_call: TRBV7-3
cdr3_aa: CASSLVTGGPTFF
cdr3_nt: TGTGCCAGCAGCTTAGTGACAGGGGGTCCGACTTTCTTT

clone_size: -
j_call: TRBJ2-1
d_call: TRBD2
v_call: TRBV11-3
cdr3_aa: CASSPLAGVVNEQFF
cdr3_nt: TGTGCCAGCAGCCCGCTAGCGGGAGTAGTAAATGAGCAGTTCTTC

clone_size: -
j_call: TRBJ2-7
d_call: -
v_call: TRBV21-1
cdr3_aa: CASSERDRGYISPVYEQYF
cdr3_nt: TGTGCCAGCAGCGAACGGGACAGGGGTTATATTTCCCCAGTTTACGAGCAGTACTTC

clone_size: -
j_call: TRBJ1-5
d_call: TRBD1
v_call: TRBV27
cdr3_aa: CASSLYRGRYQPQHF
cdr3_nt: TGTGCCAGCAGTTTGTACAGGGGCAGGTATCAGCCCCAGCATTTT

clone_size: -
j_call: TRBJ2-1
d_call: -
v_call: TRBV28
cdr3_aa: CASSRLLGEQFF
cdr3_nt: TGTGCCAGCAGCAGGCTTTTGGGTGAGCAGTTCTTC

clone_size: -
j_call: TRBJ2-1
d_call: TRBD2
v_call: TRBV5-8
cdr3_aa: CASSRTSGSPYNEQFF
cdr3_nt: TGTGCCAGCAGCAGAACTAGCGGGAGCCCGTACAATGAGCAGTTCTTC

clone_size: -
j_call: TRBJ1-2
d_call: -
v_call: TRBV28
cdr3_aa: CASRGGLGGRYYGYTF
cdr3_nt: TGTGCCAGCAGAGGTGGGCTCGGGGGGCGCTACTATGGCTACACCTTC

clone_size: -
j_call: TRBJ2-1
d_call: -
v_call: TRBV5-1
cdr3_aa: CASSPSSGGPSEQFF
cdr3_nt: TGCGCCAGCAGCCCGTCCTCCGGGGGACCGAGTGAGCAGTTCTTC

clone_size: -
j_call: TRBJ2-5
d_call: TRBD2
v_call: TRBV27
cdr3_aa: CASSLSPPSGGQETQYF
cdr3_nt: TGTGCCAGCAGTTTATCGCCCCCTAGCGGGGGGCAAGAGACCCAGTACTTC

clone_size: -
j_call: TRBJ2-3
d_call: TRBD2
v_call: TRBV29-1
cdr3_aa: CSVYTRGGGRDTQYF
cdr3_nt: TGCAGCGTATACACGCGCGGCGGGGGGAGGGATACGCAGTATTTT

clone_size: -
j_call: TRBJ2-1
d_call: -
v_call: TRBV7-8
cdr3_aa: CASSLRSGNEQFF
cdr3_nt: TGTGCCAGCAGCTTACGGTCCGGCAATGAGCAGTTCTTC